This is a list of T cell receptor beta chains from one sample in a study of blood T cells in healthy people across ages. TCRdb reprocessed the 5' RACE reads with MiXCR, giving one entry per CDR3 protein. The repertoire consists of 1,800,000 or so distinct CDR3 sequences, with about two fifths occurring once and the leading ten covering under 30%. The source material was blood. These receptors all stem from a human donor in good health. Each CDR3 is given with its conserved first and last residue. D genes are given only for firm matches. Clone size is stated in some rows and not others, as once, few, many or a class when expanded.

size,length,D,V,J,CDR3,DNA
few,17,NA,TRBV4-3,TRBJ2-1,CASSQDGSVGSYNEQFF,TGCGCCAGCAGCCAAGACGGATCGGTGGGCTCCTACAATGAGCAGTTCTTC
NA,15,TRBD1,TRBV13,TRBJ2-5,CASSPGGQLEETQYF,TGTGCCAGCAGCCCAGGGGGACAGCTGGAAGAGACCCAGTACTTC
few,16,NA,TRBV3-1,TRBJ1-6,CASSQLASSYNSPLHF,TGTGCCAGCAGCCAACTCGCTAGCTCCTATAATTCACCCCTCCACTTT
NA,13,NA,TRBV7-9,TRBJ2-1,CASSLVTLNEQFF,TGTGCCAGCAGCTTAGTTACCTTGAATGAGCAGTTCTTC
NA,13,NA,TRBV29-1,TRBJ1-2,CSVRTGLGYGYTF,TGCAGCGTTAGAACAGGGCTCGGCTATGGCTACACCTTC
NA,14,NA,TRBV12-3/TRBV12-4,TRBJ1-5,CASSLGWGSQPQHF,TGTGCCAGCAGTTTAGGATGGGGGAGTCAGCCCCAGCATTTT
few,16,NA,TRBV5-1,TRBJ2-3,CASSDKQGTGTDTQYF,TGCGCCAGCAGCGATAAACAGGGCACTGGCACAGATACGCAGTATTTT
few,14,NA,TRBV29-1,TRBJ1-1,CSGTKGPMNTEAFF,TGCAGCGGGACCAAGGGACCCATGAACACTGAAGCTTTCTTT
many,14,NA,TRBV6-2/TRBV6-3,TRBJ2-4,CASSYGGIGNIQYF,TGTGCCAGCAGTTACGGGGGGATCGGAAACATTCAGTACTTC
NA,14,TRBD1,TRBV20-1,TRBJ2-1,CSATRAGGWNEQFF,TGCAGTGCTACCCGGGCAGGGGGTTGGAATGAGCAGTTCTTC
few,13,NA,TRBV6-6,TRBJ2-3,CASRKRNTDTQYF,TGTGCCAGCCGGAAACGTAACACAGATACGCAGTATTTT
few,15,TRBD1,TRBV7-2,TRBJ2-1,CASSPNRGRYNEQFF,TGTGCCAGCAGCCCTAACAGGGGGCGCTACAATGAGCAGTTCTTC
NA,17,TRBD1,TRBV27,TRBJ1-2,CASSVTDRDRLRYGYTF,TGTGCCAGCAGTGTCACTGACCGGGACAGGTTGCGGTATGGCTACACCTTC
few,15,NA,TRBV20-1,TRBJ1-5,CSARKAGGSNQPQHF,TGCAGTGCTAGAAAAGCCGGGGGTAGCAATCAGCCCCAGCATTTT
few,15,TRBD1,TRBV6-5,TRBJ1-2,CASSPDRDFNYGYTF,TGTGCCAGCAGTCCGGACAGGGACTTCAACTATGGCTACACCTTC
NA,14,TRBD1,TRBV7-2,TRBJ2-7,CASRWGQASYEQYF,TGTGCCAGCAGGTGGGGACAGGCGTCCTACGAGCAGTACTTC
NA,13,NA,TRBV29-1,TRBJ1-2,CSARTPLWYGYTF,TGCAGCGCTCGGACACCGTTGTGGTATGGCTACACCTTC
NA,13,NA,TRBV7-9,TRBJ1-1,CARADSPDTEAFF,TGTGCCAGGGCCGACAGCCCCGACACTGAGGCTTTCTTT
NA,14,NA,TRBV13,TRBJ2-1,CASSYLGGLNEQFF,TGTGCCAGCAGCTACTTGGGGGGCCTCAATGAGCAGTTCTTC
NA,13,NA,TRBV7-8,TRBJ1-2,CASSLATYYGYTF,TGTGCCAGCAGCTTGGCCACCTACTATGGCTACACCTTC
NA,15,NA,TRBV15,TRBJ1-4,CATSRDWADSVKLFF,TGTGCCACCAGCAGAGATTGGGCAGACTCTGTAAAACTGTTTTTT
few,17,NA,TRBV7-2,TRBJ2-3,CASSSAIGGGGRDTQYF,TGTGCCAGCAGCTCCGCGATTGGGGGGGGCGGAAGAGATACGCAGTATTTT
NA,15,TRBD1,TRBV10-3,TRBJ2-7,CAISLTGQGTYEQYF,TGTGCCATCAGTCTAACAGGACAGGGGACCTACGAGCAGTACTTC
NA,13,NA,TRBV10-3,TRBJ1-1,CAIAGSGREWTFF,TGTGCCATCGCTGGGTCAGGGAGAGAGTGGACTTTCTTT
NA,16,TRBD1,TRBV7-9,TRBJ2-3,CASLIQTGVSTDTQYF,TGTGCCAGCCTGATTCAGACAGGGGTGTCCACAGATACGCAGTATTTT
many,14,NA,TRBV6-6,TRBJ2-5,CASSPSGAQETQYF,TGTGCCAGCAGCCCCTCCGGAGCCCAAGAGACCCAGTACTTC
NA,14,NA,TRBV21-1,TRBJ2-7,CASYRDRGFYEQYF,TGTGCCAGCTACCGGGACAGGGGATTCTACGAGCAGTACTTC
few,15,TRBD1,TRBV7-9,TRBJ1-1,CASSPGQAVNTEAFF,TGTGCCAGCAGCCCAGGACAGGCGGTGAACACTGAAGCTTTCTTT
NA,13,NA,TRBV28,TRBJ2-7,CASRAASLYEQYF,TGTGCCAGCAGGGCCGCCTCCCTCTACGAGCAGTACTTC
NA,14,NA,TRBV7-8,TRBJ1-1,CASRGRGGPTEAFF,TGTGCCAGCAGGGGTCGGGGGGGTCCCACTGAAGCTTTCTTT
NA,16,TRBD2,TRBV7-8,TRBJ2-5,CASSPFSGGATETQYF,TGTGCCAGCAGCCCCTTTAGCGGGGGGGCCACAGAGACCCAGTACTTC
once,17,NA,TRBV19,TRBJ1-6,CASSPRSTARVNSPLHF,TGTGCCAGTAGTCCTCGATCGACGGCCAGAGTCAATTCACCCCTCCACTTT
NA,16,NA,TRBV20-1,TRBJ2-5,CSARDGLAGYIETQYF,TGCAGTGCTAGAGATGGGCTAGCCGGGTATATAGAGACCCAGTACTTC
NA,15,TRBD1,TRBV4-2,TRBJ2-7,CASSQEGGPPYEQYF,TGTGCCAGCAGCCAAGAAGGGGGCCCACCCTACGAGCAGTACTTC
few,13,TRBD1,TRBV25-1,TRBJ1-2,CASSDVTGDGYTF,TGTGCCAGCAGTGATGTTACAGGGGATGGCTACACCTTC
NA,15,NA,TRBV27,TRBJ1-1,CASSPGGDMNTEAFF,TGTGCCAGCAGTCCCGGGGGGGACATGAACACTGAAGCTTTCTTT
NA,14,TRBD2,TRBV20-1,TRBJ2-7,CSAGRRGGPGEQYF,TGCAGTGCCGGGCGGCGGGGGGGGCCTGGAGAGCAGTACTTC
NA,12,NA,TRBV20-1,TRBJ2-7,CSASTQIYEQYF,TGCAGTGCTAGTACACAGATCTACGAGCAGTACTTC
few,13,NA,TRBV27,TRBJ1-2,CASKQFGGFGYTF,TGTGCCAGCAAACAGTTCGGGGGCTTTGGCTACACCTTC
few,20,TRBD1,TRBV4-3,TRBJ2-7,CASSQDVGTGDLYFSYEQYF,TGCGCCAGCAGCCAAGATGTTGGGACAGGGGACCTCTATTTCTCCTACGAGCAGTACTTC
NA,14,NA,TRBV7-9,TRBJ1-5,CASSLNGGEQPQHF,TGTGCCAGCAGCTTAAACGGAGGCGAGCAGCCCCAGCATTTT
NA,15,NA,TRBV28,TRBJ2-6,CASRIFMGGANVLTF,TGTGCCAGCAGGATCTTTATGGGGGGGGCCAACGTCCTGACTTTC
once,16,TRBD1,TRBV11-2,TRBJ2-7,CASSFSTRQGLDEQYF,TGTGCCAGCAGCTTTAGTACGAGACAGGGTCTAGACGAGCAGTACTTC
NA,12,NA,TRBV29-1,TRBJ2-3,CSGLQVEDTRYF,TGCAGCGGGTTACAAGTGGAAGATACGCGGTATTTT
few,15,TRBD2,TRBV7-2,TRBJ2-5,CASSISGTRGETQYF,TGTGCCAGCAGCATCTCGGGGACTAGGGGAGAGACCCAGTACTTC
NA,14,TRBD1,TRBV4-3,TRBJ2-7,CASSHYRDRLQQYF,TGCGCCAGCAGCCACTACCGGGACAGGTTACAGCAGTACTTC
NA,18,NA,TRBV11-3,TRBJ2-1,CASSLFLGGGSSYNEQFF,TGTGCCAGCAGCTTATTTCTCGGGGGTGGGAGCTCCTACAATGAGCAGTTCTTC
NA,14,NA,TRBV5-5,TRBJ1-2,CASNLQGSNYGYTF,TGTGCCAGCAACCTACAGGGAAGCAACTATGGCTACACCTTC
NA,11,NA,TRBV2,TRBJ2-7,CANSDAYEQYF,TGTGCCAACAGTGACGCCTACGAGCAGTACTTC
NA,13,NA,TRBV5-1,TRBJ1-2,CASSLGQEHGYTF,TGCGCCAGCAGCTTGGGACAGGAGCATGGCTACACCTTC
NA,14,NA,TRBV7-2,TRBJ2-7,CASSMGKGPYEQYF,TGTGCCAGCAGTATGGGTAAGGGCCCCTACGAGCAGTACTTC
NA,16,TRBD1,TRBV20-1,TRBJ2-1,CSASDPGQGPMNEQFF,TGCAGTGCTAGCGACCCAGGACAGGGCCCTATGAATGAGCAGTTCTTC
NA,14,NA,TRBV5-1,TRBJ2-7,CASSLNPGSGEQYF,TGCGCCAGCAGCTTGAACCCCGGGAGTGGCGAGCAGTACTTC
NA,14,NA,TRBV20-1,TRBJ1-1,CSARDRRVGTEAFF,TGCAGTGCTAGAGATCGAAGGGTGGGCACTGAAGCTTTCTTT
few,16,NA,TRBV4-3,TRBJ2-5,CASSQDAAGHIETQYF,TGCGCCAGCAGCCAAGATGCTGCAGGGCATATTGAGACCCAGTACTTC
NA,12,NA,TRBV6-2/TRBV6-3,TRBJ2-7,CASSRLLCEQYF,TGTGCCAGCAGCCGACTACTCTGCGAGCAGTACTTC
NA,14,NA,TRBV29-1,TRBJ1-2,CSVAGPARGTHHTF,TGCAGCGTCGCGGGGCCCGCTAGGGGAACCCACCACACCTTC
NA,15,NA,TRBV5-1,TRBJ1-6,CASSASGSYNSPLHF,TGCGCCAGCAGCGCCAGTGGTTCCTATAATTCACCCCTCCACTTT
NA,18,NA,TRBV12-5,TRBJ1-2,CASGFPRGVVTSNYGYTF,TGTGCTAGTGGTTTCCCCCGGGGGGTGGTGACTAGTAACTATGGCTACACCTTC
many,13,NA,TRBV7-2,TRBJ1-1,CASSTTAYTEAFF,TGTGCCAGCAGCACGACAGCTTACACTGAAGCTTTCTTT